One and the same sample provided the 5 T cell receptor beta chains below, sequenced in a study of blood T cell repertoires in COVID-19. Assay used: immunoSEQ multiplex PCR; TCRdb lists only in-frame clones, some missing. Of some 65,000 clones listed, roughly 86% are singletons. The sample was peripheral blood. The receptors were gathered from a middle-aged man with COVID-19, enrolled during active disease.

This clone was counted once. This sequence joins TRBV5-1 and TRBJ2-7, with 8 bases that match TRBD1. CDR1 and CDR2 from the germline V gene are SGHRS and YFSETQ. After removal of 2 bases from V and 5 bases from J, the junction contained 9 bases not matched to a gene. The CDR3 extends over 15 amino acids. The CDR3 region is CASSFTLQGVNEQYF. The CDR3 DNA reads TGCGCCAGCAGCTTCACTTTACAGGGGGTAAACGAGCAGTACTTC.

The V call is TRBV5-1, the J call TRBJ2-7, with D possibly matching TRBD1 (6 bases). The CDR3 runs to 15 residues. Germline CDR1 reads SGHRS; CDR2 reads YFSETQ. The V end was cut by 0 bases, the J end by 5 bases, with 15 bases between. The CDR3 protein is CASSLGQAVTHEQYF. DNA for the CDR3: TGCGCCAGCAGCTTGGGACAGGCTGTAACCCACGAGCAGTACTTC.

For the CDR3, the DNA is TGTGCCAGCAGCCCACAGGGGCCTGGGGCCAACGTCCTGACTTTC. Its translation: CASSPQGPGANVLTF. The chain carries TRBV5-4 and TRBJ2-6, with 7 bases lining up with TRBD1. V shed 4 bases, J shed 2 bases, and the junction held 3 bases outside the gene matches. Germline V CDR1 and CDR2: SGHNT, YYREEE (reference sequence). The CDR3 is 15 residues long.

J is TRBJ2-2 and V is TRBV2; no definite D call. This CDR3 is built from 14 residues. CDR1 is SNHLY and CDR2 is FYNNEI in the germline V gene. V was clipped by 2 bases and J by 3 bases, with 7 bases between them. The CDR3 sequence: CASSEMRYTGELFF. As DNA, the CDR3 is TGTGCCAGCAGTGAAATGAGGTACACCGGGGAGCTGTTTTTT.

The chain is built from TRBV30 and TRBJ1-4; 9 bases line up with TRBD1. The CDR3 is 13 amino acids. V lost 6 bases, J lost 4 bases, and 3 bases stayed unmatched. From germline, CDR1 is GTSNPN and CDR2 SVGIG (reference sequence). CDR3 sequence reads: CACLDRGNEKLFF. The CDR3 region has the DNA TGTGCCTGCTTGGACAGGGGTAATGAAAAACTGTTTTTT. The whole variable domain, filled in from reference TRBV30 and TRBJ1-4, reads SQTIHQWPATLVQPVGSPLSLECTVEGTSNPNLYWYRQAAGRGLQLLFYSVGIGQISSEVPQNLSASRPQDRQFILSSKKLLLSDSGFYLCACLDRGNEKLFFGSGTQLSVL.